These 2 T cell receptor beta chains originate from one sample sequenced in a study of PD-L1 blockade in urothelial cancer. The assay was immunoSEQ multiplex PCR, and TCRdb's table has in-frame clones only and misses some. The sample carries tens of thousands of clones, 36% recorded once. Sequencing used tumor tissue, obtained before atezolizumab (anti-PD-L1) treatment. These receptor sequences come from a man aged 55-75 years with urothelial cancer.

CDR3 amino acids: CASSLAPGQGLDTQYF. The CDR3 DNA reads as TGCGCCAGCAGCTTGGCACCGGGACAGGGCTTAGATACGCAGTATTTT. V and J are TRBV5-1 and TRBJ2-3; 9 nucleotides match TRBD1. The CDR3 consists of 16 residues. Looked up from germline, CDR1 is SGHRS and CDR2 is YFSETQ. V dropped 0 bases and J dropped 5; count of bases not matched to a gene: 7. Full variable domain (remainder filled in from reference TRBV5-1 and TRBJ2-3): KAGVTQTPRYLIKTRGQQVTLSCSPISGHRSVSWYQQTPGQGLQFLFEYFSETQRNKGNFPGRFSGRQFSNSRSEMNVSTLELGDSALYLCASSLAPGQGLDTQYFGPGTRLTVL.

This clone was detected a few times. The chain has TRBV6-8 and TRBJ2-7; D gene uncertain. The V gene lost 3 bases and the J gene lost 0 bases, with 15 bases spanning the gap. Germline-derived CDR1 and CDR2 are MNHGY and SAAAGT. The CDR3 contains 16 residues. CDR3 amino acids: CASSYGIGSSSYEQYF. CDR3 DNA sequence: TGTGCCAGCAGTTATGGGATAGGGTCCTCCTCCTACGAGCAGTACTTC.